This is a list of T cell receptor beta chains from one sample in a study of cytotoxic CD8 clonotypes in ibrutinib-treated CLL. The protocol was immunoSEQ multiplex PCR, while the TCRdb copy is restricted to in-frame clones and leaves out a portion. In the table there are fewer than 100,000 clones, 70% to 80% of which are singletons. This sample comprised PBMCs, obtained after 12 months of ibrutinib treatment. Source of these receptors: a human donor with chronic lymphocytic leukemia. Both conserved end residues are part of each CDR3. The order of the fields is J gene, D gene, V gene, clone size, CDR3 DNA, CDR3 protein. D genes are given only for firm matches. Size is stated for part of the rows, as once, few or many counts, or as a class when the clone is expanded.

J gene: TRBJ2-7
D gene: NA
V gene: TRBV19
clone size: NA
CDR3 DNA: TGTGCCAGTAGCCAGGGGGGGGGCTGGAGCTACGAGCAGTACTTC
CDR3 protein: CASSQGGGWSYEQYF

J gene: TRBJ2-7
D gene: NA
V gene: TRBV7-3
clone size: NA
CDR3 DNA: TGTGCCACCCACCCCCGGGACCCCTACGAGCAGTACTTC
CDR3 protein: CATHPRDPYEQYF

J gene: TRBJ1-1
D gene: NA
V gene: TRBV29-1
clone size: few
CDR3 DNA: TGCAGCGCTTCATGGGCCAACACTGAAGCTTTCTTT
CDR3 protein: CSASWANTEAFF

J gene: TRBJ2-5
D gene: NA
V gene: TRBV5-8
clone size: NA
CDR3 DNA: TGTGCCAGCAGCCCGGGACTCGCCCAAGAGACCCAGTACTTC
CDR3 protein: CASSPGLAQETQYF

J gene: TRBJ1-4
D gene: NA
V gene: TRBV25-1
clone size: few
CDR3 DNA: TGTGCCAGCAGTGATCCGGGAGTGGGGAGTGAAAAACTGTTTTTT
CDR3 protein: CASSDPGVGSEKLFF

J gene: TRBJ1-1
D gene: NA
V gene: TRBV30
clone size: NA
CDR3 DNA: TGTGCCTTCTCCACCCGTAGCGCTTTCTTT
CDR3 protein: CAFSTRSAFF

J gene: TRBJ1-4
D gene: TRBD1
V gene: TRBV29-1
clone size: NA
CDR3 DNA: TGCAGCGTTACCCGGGACAGGGTACCTCCAACTAATGAAAAACTGTTTTTT
CDR3 protein: CSVTRDRVPPTNEKLFF

J gene: TRBJ2-2
D gene: TRBD1
V gene: TRBV29-1
clone size: NA
CDR3 DNA: TGCAGCGTGGCAGACAGGGGATACACCGGGGAGCTGTTTTTT
CDR3 protein: CSVADRGYTGELFF

J gene: TRBJ2-7
D gene: NA
V gene: TRBV28
clone size: NA
CDR3 DNA: TGTGCCAGCAGTCCACGACTAGTAGGGTACGAGCAGTACTTC
CDR3 protein: CASSPRLVGYEQYF

J gene: TRBJ2-5
D gene: NA
V gene: TRBV6-1
clone size: few
CDR3 DNA: TGTGCCAGCGGGCGGACAGTCAGGGGAGAGACCCAGTACTTC
CDR3 protein: CASGRTVRGETQYF

J gene: TRBJ2-5
D gene: TRBD2
V gene: TRBV6-1
clone size: NA
CDR3 DNA: TGTGCCAGCAGTGAAGGGCTAGCGGTCCAAGAGACCCAGTACTTC
CDR3 protein: CASSEGLAVQETQYF

J gene: TRBJ2-7
D gene: NA
V gene: TRBV19
clone size: NA
CDR3 DNA: TGTGCCACCGCCGGGACGGCCTACGAGCAGTACTTC
CDR3 protein: CATAGTAYEQYF

J gene: TRBJ1-5
D gene: TRBD1
V gene: TRBV19
clone size: NA
CDR3 DNA: TGTGCCACCCACAGGGGTGGTCAGCCCCAGCATTTT
CDR3 protein: CATHRGGQPQHF

J gene: TRBJ2-2
D gene: NA
V gene: TRBV6-5
clone size: NA
CDR3 DNA: TGTGCCAGCAGTTACCTCCTCACCGCGAACACCGGGGAGCTGTTTTTT
CDR3 protein: CASSYLLTANTGELFF

J gene: TRBJ1-5
D gene: NA
V gene: TRBV7-2
clone size: many
CDR3 DNA: TGTGCCAGCAGCTTATCGGGGCACAATCAGCCCCAGCATTTT
CDR3 protein: CASSLSGHNQPQHF

J gene: TRBJ1-2
D gene: NA
V gene: TRBV6-5
clone size: once
CDR3 DNA: TGTGCCAGCAGTTACCCCGGGCAGGGCACATATGGCTACACCTTC
CDR3 protein: CASSYPGQGTYGYTF